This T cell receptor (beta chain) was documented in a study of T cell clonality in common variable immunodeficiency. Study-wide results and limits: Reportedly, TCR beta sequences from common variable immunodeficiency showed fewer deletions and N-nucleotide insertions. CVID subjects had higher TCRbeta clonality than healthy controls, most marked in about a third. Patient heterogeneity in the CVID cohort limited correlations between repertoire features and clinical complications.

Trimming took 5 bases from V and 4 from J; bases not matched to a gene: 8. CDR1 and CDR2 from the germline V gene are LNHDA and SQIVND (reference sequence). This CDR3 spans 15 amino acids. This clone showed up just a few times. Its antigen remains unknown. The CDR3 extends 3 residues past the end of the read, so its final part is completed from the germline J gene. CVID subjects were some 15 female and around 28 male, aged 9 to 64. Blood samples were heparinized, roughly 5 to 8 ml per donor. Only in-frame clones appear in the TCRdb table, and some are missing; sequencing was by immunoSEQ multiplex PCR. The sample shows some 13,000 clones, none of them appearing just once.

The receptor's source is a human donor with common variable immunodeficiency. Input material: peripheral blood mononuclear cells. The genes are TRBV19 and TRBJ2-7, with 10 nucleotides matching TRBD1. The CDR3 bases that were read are TGTGCCAGTAGTCAAACGCCGGGACAGGGGTACGAG. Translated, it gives CASSQTPGQGYE. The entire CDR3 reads CASSQTPGQGYEQYF.